The 14 T cell receptor beta chains reported below all come from one sample, sequenced in a study of blood T cell repertoires in COVID-19. Clones were sequenced by immunoSEQ multiplex PCR, and TCRdb holds only the in-frame ones, with some missing. This table holds some 70,000 clones, 85% to 90% found once. Sample: peripheral blood. These receptor sequences come from an elderly woman with active COVID-19.

The chain carries TRBV6-5 and TRBJ2-1, with 10 bases identical to TRBD2. Germline assignment: CDR1 MNHEY and CDR2 SVGAGI. V lost 4 bases, J lost 4 bases, and 1 base stayed unmatched. CDR3 size: 14 residues. The CDR3 sequence: CASSLAGGYNEQFF. The CDR3 coding sequence is TGTGCCAGCAGTTTAGCGGGGGGATACAATGAGCAGTTCTTC.

The V gene is TRBV27, the J gene TRBJ1-5; no clear D gene. V lost 5 bases and J 5 bases, leaving 10 bases between the germline ends. CDR1 and CDR2 (germline): MNHEY, SMNVEV (reference sequence). CDR3 size: 13 residues. In DNA form, the CDR3 reads TGTGCCAGCAGTGCGCAGGTTCATCAGCCCCAGCATTTT. Translation: CASSAQVHQPQHF.

The chain has TRBV5-1 and TRBJ1-2, with D perhaps matching TRBD1 (5 bases). The CDR3 runs 15 residues. CDR1 and CDR2 from the germline V gene are SGHRS and YFSETQ. Trimming removed 6 bases at V and 8 bases at J, with 23 bases between. Here the CDR3 reads CASTLPGEDGQGYTF. In nucleotides, the CDR3 is TGCGCCAGCACCCTCCCGGGGGAAGATGGGCAAGGCTACACCTTC. Based on the CDR3 plus reference TRBV5-1 and TRBJ1-2, the full variable domain is KAGVTQTPRYLIKTRGQQVTLSCSPISGHRSVSWYQQTPGQGLQFLFEYFSETQRNKGNFPGRFSGRQFSNSRSEMNVSTLELGDSALYLCASTLPGEDGQGYTFGSGTRLTVV.

The CDR3 sequence is CASSFGSGRANTDTQYF. The CDR3 nucleotides read TGTGCCAGCAGCTTCGGTAGCGGGAGGGCCAACACAGATACGCAGTATTTT. This chain uses TRBV5-4 with TRBJ2-3, with 11 nucleotides matching TRBD2. This CDR3 has 17 residues. The junction had 7 bases not matched to a gene; V was cut back by 2 bases and J by 2 bases. Per germline, CDR1 SGHNT and CDR2 YYREEE (reference sequence).

The J gene is TRBJ2-2, the V gene TRBV7-2, with 8 bases aligning to TRBD2. The CDR3 contains 16 residues. V trimming: 1 base; J trimming: 2 bases; junction bases outside the gene matches: 3. The germline V gene encodes CDR1 SGHTA and CDR2 FQGNSA. CDR3 residues: CASSLGGTSNTGELFF. CDR3 bases: TGTGCCAGCAGCTTAGGGGGGACTAGTAACACCGGGGAGCTGTTTTTT.

The sample holds one count of this clone. This sequence joins TRBV28 and TRBJ1-4; D is uncertain. V was pared by 4 bases and J by 6 bases, with 6 bases between. This CDR3 has 12 residues. CDR1 and CDR2 (germline): MDHEN, SYDVKM. The DNA of the CDR3 is TGTGCCAGCAGTTCTAGTTATGAAAAACTGTTTTTT. Amino acids: CASSSSYEKLFF.

CDR3 DNA sequence: TGTGCCAGCCACGACGACCAGCGAAACACCGGGGAGCTGTTTTTT. Translating gives CASHDDQRNTGELFF. This chain connects TRBV28 to TRBJ2-2; D unclear. V was shortened by 8 bases and J by 2 bases, with 15 bases between the two germline ends. The CDR3 totals 15 residues. Germline lookup yields CDR1 MDHEN and CDR2 SYDVKM.

The gene calls are TRBV20-1 and TRBJ1-4; TRBD1 might be the D (6 bases). Germline V gene data show CDR1 as DFQATT and CDR2 as SNEGSKA (reference sequence). The CDR3 runs to 11 residues. CDR3 coding DNA: TGCAGCGCAAGGGGGAGAGAAAAACTGTTTTTT. It codes for CSARGREKLFF.

This clone was found once. The V and J genes are TRBV2 and TRBJ1-2; D unclear. Germline V gives CDR1 SNHLY, CDR2 FYNNEI. Trimming removed 2 bases at V and 2 bases at J, with 3 bases between. The CDR3 length is 12 residues. The chain's CDR3 is CASSERNYGYTF. The DNA for the CDR3 is TGTGCCAGCAGTGAACGGAACTATGGCTACACCTTC. Full variable domain (missing parts from reference TRBV2 and TRBJ1-2): EPEVTQTPSHQVTQMGQEVILRCVPISNHLYFYWYRQILGQKVEFLVSFYNNEISEKSEIFDDQFSVERPDGSNFTLKIRSTKLEDSAMYFCASSERNYGYTFGSGTRLTVV.

The chain links TRBV6-2 or TRBV6-3 to TRBJ2-5, with 8 bases fitting TRBD2. The CDR3 has 17 amino acids. CDR1 is MNHEY, CDR2 SVGEGT, per germline. V lost 3 bases to trimming and J lost 5 bases; unmatched junction nucleotides: 14. CDR3 sequence: CASSYSPGTSNRETQYF. CDR3 in DNA: TGTGCCAGCAGTTATAGTCCCGGGACTAGTAACCGTGAGACCCAGTACTTC.

The chain has TRBV20-1 and TRBJ1-6; no reliable D call. V was shortened by 6 bases and J by 9 bases, with 15 bases between the two germline ends. This CDR3 spans 13 amino acids. Germline CDR1 and CDR2: DFQATT and SNEGSKA (reference sequence). This CDR3 reads CSASTGRGSPLHF. The CDR3 DNA sequence: TGCAGTGCCAGTACTGGAAGAGGTTCACCCCTCCACTTT.

The chain is built from TRBV11-2 and TRBJ1-1; 7 bases are shared with TRBD1. This CDR3 region has 15 residues. Losses at the gene ends were 2 bases for V and 6 bases for J; bases not matched to a gene: 9. In germline, CDR1 is SGHAT, CDR2 FQNNGV. The CDR3 DNA reads TGTGCCAGCAGCTTACAGGGGGTTGCGATCGCTGAAGCTTTCTTT. It yields the protein CASSLQGVAIAEAFF.

V is TRBV5-1 and J is TRBJ2-1, with 14 bases identical to TRBD2. The V and J ends lost 3 bases and 1 base, in that order; junction bases with no gene match: 3. Germline lookup yields CDR1 SGHRS and CDR2 YFSETQ. The CDR3 is made up of 17 amino acids. Here the CDR3 DNA reads TGCGCCAGCAGCTCGAGGACTAGCGGGAGGTCCTACAATGAGCAGTTCTTC. Translated, it gives CASSSRTSGRSYNEQFF. Full variable domain (outside the CDR3, taken from reference TRBV5-1 and TRBJ2-1): KAGVTQTPRYLIKTRGQQVTLSCSPISGHRSVSWYQQTPGQGLQFLFEYFSETQRNKGNFPGRFSGRQFSNSRSEMNVSTLELGDSALYLCASSSRTSGRSYNEQFFGPGTRLTVL.

The rearrangement joins TRBV7-3 to TRBJ2-2, with 7 bases fitting TRBD2. The ends lost 3 bases at V and 6 bases at J; junction bases unmatched: 7. The germline V gene has CDR1 SGHTA and CDR2 FQGTGA. CDR3 length: 15 residues. The CDR3 DNA sequence: TGTGCCAGCAGCTTGGGCGGGAGCATGTCCGGGGAGCTGTTTTTT. This sequence encodes CASSLGGSMSGELFF.